The source of this TCR beta chain is a study of beta chain features in type 1 diabetes. Study background: Age, gender and cell yields were similar between patients and healthy donors. Study observations and caveats: Researchers report that Type 1 diabetes patients had moderately but significantly shorter TCRB CDR3s across all four CD4+ subsets. Whether HLA type influences TCRB rearrangement remained unresolved here.

There are 15 residues in the CDR3. V dropped 6 bases and J dropped 5; count of bases not matched to a gene: 6. Germline V gives CDR1 MDHEN, CDR2 SYDVKM. Expressed TCRB transcripts got sequenced, as all isolated RNA was reverse transcribed. Method: immunoSEQ multiplex PCR; TCRdb's copy keeps in-frame clones and lacks some. This table has more than 300,000 clones, roughly a tenth appearing once. In regard to this clone: Its specificity is not known.

Sorted populations all had greater than 95% purity. The chain combines TRBV28 with TRBJ2-1; 11 positions agree with TRBD2. Sequencing was performed on central memory CD4+ T cells from blood. The clonotype originates from a man aged 25-45 years with type 1 diabetes. The DNA for the CDR3 is TGTGCCAGCAGATATAGCGGGGGGGGTAACAATGAGCAGTTCTTC. Protein product: CASRYSGGGNNEQFF.